Below, one T cell receptor beta chain is given with its context. This clonotype was counted between two and nine times. Its specific antigen is unknown. This may stem from a read error, because a much larger clone lies one nucleotide away. The study was a case-control design nested within a healthcare worker cohort in London, UK, with weekly nasopharyngeal swab PCR tests and blood sampling. Healthcare workers were enrolled in the week of the UK lockdown, from 23 to 31 March 2020, and were followed every week for up to roughly 16 weeks. CDR1 is given as GTSNPN and CDR2 as SVGIG, both from the germline V gene (reference sequence). The cysteine opens and the phenylalanine closes a CDR3 of 13 amino acids. The retained sequence is limited to the CDR3, 39 bases, with the frame set at the first base. V is cut by 8 bases and J by 3 bases, and the space between the germline ends is 17 bases. This sample stems from a study of early T cells in non-severe SARS-CoV-2 infection (dated by TCRdb to the early 2020s). With respect to the entire study: Because TCR sequencing was done on bulk RNA from unsorted whole blood, the alpha and beta chains could not be paired. On the study overall, not on this receptor specifically: VDJdb matching was skewed toward anti-spike CD8 responses and likely underestimated virus-specific expansions by missing private and CD4 specificities.

Library generation was performed with 5' RACE. These reads were obtained on a NextSeq 500. The TCR library protocol attached unique molecular identifiers to individual cDNA molecules to correct for sequencing error and PCR bias. Both TCR alpha and beta chains were sequenced, and tight co-correlation was observed between alpha and beta sequence abundances in each sample. In the source study's methods: Decombinator V4 was used to perform V gene, J gene and CDR3 annotation of TCR sequences. TCRs were defined as expanded if a significant change between any two time points was detected under a Poisson model with p below 0.0001. Abundances of TCRs were expressed as counts per million after normalisation to the total number of TCRs sequenced in each sample. TRAV1-2 paired with TRAJ12, TRAJ20 or TRAJ33 defined MAIT TCRs, while TRAV10 paired with TRAJ18 defined iNKT TCRs. VDJdb, accessed 1 November 2021, was searched for CMV, EBV and SARS-CoV-2 annotated TCRs, with TCRs annotated for multiple antigens excluded. In-frame beta chains were kept once TCRdb had trimmed the public reads at Q25 with fastp and called clones with MiXCR. Duplicate CDR3 protein sequences are folded into a single record with the most common DNA and genes. The V and J calls come from TCRdb's annotation, not from the publication. Across this sample there are around 67,000 distinct CDR3 sequences, with 12% seen only once. The ten biggest clones cover around 1.3% of the sample.

The sequencing sample was made of whole blood. The clonotype was recovered from an adult who was a healthcare worker with PCR-confirmed SARS-CoV-2 infection or an uninfected control (not recorded which). The chain couples TRBV30 to TRBJ2-7; 5 matching bases give a weak D call of TRBD2. The nucleotides read TGTGCCCGGAATCGCCTAGCTGACTACGAGCAGTACTTC. Its protein product is CARNRLADYEQYF.